Listed below are T cell receptor beta chains from one sample, sequenced in a study of response to subunit inactivated influenza vaccine. Each CDR3 protein gets one entry after TCRdb re-called the RT-PCR reads with MiXCR. The sample shows 650,000 to 800,000 distinct CDR3 sequences, more than 11% of them seen only once. Material: PBMCs from blood, obtained 14 days before vaccination. These receptor sequences come from a man in his fifties or sixties who received an inactivated influenza vaccine. The CDR3 runs from the conserved cysteine through the conserved F or W. D genes are given only for firm matches. Rows may omit the clone size; those that give it use once, few, many or a size class.

clone_size d_call j_call v_call cdr3_aa cdr3_nt
- TRBD1 TRBJ2-3 TRBV20-1 CSARDRGRLTDTQYF TGCAGTGCTAGAGACAGGGGGCGCTTAACAGATACGCAGTATTTT
few - TRBJ2-7 TRBV3-1 CASRRGTGNYEQYF TGTGCCAGCCGGCGGGGGACAGGAAACTACGAGCAGTACTTC
many - TRBJ1-2 TRBV12-3/TRBV12-4 CASGTNAGGYTF TGTGCCAGCGGAACAAACGCCGGAGGCTACACCTTC
few - TRBJ1-1 TRBV12-3/TRBV12-4 CASSLDRTFEAFF TGTGCCAGCAGTTTAGACAGGACATTTGAAGCTTTCTTT
- - TRBJ1-1 TRBV2 CASSLGARRNTEAFF TGTGCCAGCAGTTTGGGGGCCCGGCGGAACACTGAAGCTTTCTTT
few - TRBJ1-6 TRBV12-3/TRBV12-4 CASSFARNNSPLHF TGTGCCAGCAGCTTTGCCAGGAATAATTCACCCCTCCACTTT
few - TRBJ1-3 TRBV4-3 CASSSTGYTGNTIYF TGCGCCAGCAGCTCTACAGGGTACACTGGAAACACCATATATTTT
few - TRBJ1-4 TRBV4-1 CASSQAGFNEKLFF TGCGCCAGCAGCCAAGCAGGGTTCAATGAAAAACTGTTTTTT
few TRBD1 TRBJ2-2 TRBV6-1 CASSRWGQGDGELFF TGTGCCAGCAGTCGTTGGGGACAGGGGGACGGGGAGCTGTTTTTT
few - TRBJ1-6 TRBV7-2 CASSLSRYREHSPLHF TGTGCCAGCAGCTTAAGTAGGTACAGGGAGCATTCACCCCTCCACTTT
many - TRBJ2-5 TRBV2 CASSGGGQRTETQYF TGTGCCAGCAGTGGGGGGGGACAGAGAACGGAGACCCAGTACTTC
- TRBD2 TRBJ2-5 TRBV4-2 CASSQRGGEETQYF TGTGCCAGCAGCCAACGCGGGGGGGAAGAGACCCAGTACTTC
many TRBD2 TRBJ2-1 TRBV29-1 CSVNSGGAVYEQFF TGCAGCGTTAATAGCGGGGGGGCCGTATATGAGCAGTTCTTC
- - TRBJ2-3 TRBV6-2/TRBV6-3 CASGEGGAGTDTQYF TGTGCCAGCGGAGAAGGGGGCGCGGGGACAGATACGCAGTATTTT
few - TRBJ2-1 TRBV3-1 CASSQGAGLLNEQFF TGTGCCAGCAGCCAAGGGGCGGGGCTTCTCAATGAGCAGTTCTTC
many - TRBJ2-5 TRBV12-3/TRBV12-4 CASSLGRGTQYF TGTGCCAGCAGTTTGGGCAGGGGGACCCAGTACTTC
many TRBD1 TRBJ1-2 TRBV15 CATSPRGDSFYGYTF TGTGCCACCAGCCCACGCGGGGACAGCTTCTATGGCTACACCTTC
many - TRBJ1-1 TRBV7-2 CASSSRGAGEAFF TGTGCCAGCAGCTCGCGGGGGGCCGGTGAAGCTTTCTTT
few - TRBJ2-3 TRBV7-2 CASSPVGGRLTDTQYF TGTGCCAGCAGCCCCGTAGGGGGGCGCCTTACAGATACGCAGTATTTT
- - TRBJ2-1 TRBV10-3 CAISPTGSNEQFF TGTGCCATCAGTCCCACAGGGAGCAATGAGCAGTTCTTC
- TRBD1 TRBJ2-7 TRBV29-1 CSVQGQGNHEQYF TGCAGCGTCCAGGGACAGGGGAACCACGAGCAGTACTTC
- - TRBJ2-3 TRBV12-3/TRBV12-4 CASSFSSRPSTDTQYF TGTGCCAGCAGTTTCAGTAGCCGTCCTAGCACAGATACGCAGTATTTT
few - TRBJ2-5 TRBV28 CASSLIWETQYF TGTGCCAGCAGTTTAATTTGGGAGACCCAGTACTTC
- - TRBJ1-1 TRBV5-1 CASSSDTVGTEAFF TGCGCCAGCAGCTCGGACACGGTCGGCACTGAAGCTTTCTTT
many TRBD2 TRBJ2-1 TRBV24-1 CATGLAGGLNEQFF TGTGCCACCGGACTAGCGGGGGGGTTGAATGAGCAGTTCTTC
few TRBD1 TRBJ1-2 TRBV29-1 CSFWGLRGQSYTF TGCAGCTTTTGGGGACTCAGGGGGCAGAGCTACACCTTC
many TRBD1 TRBJ1-5 TRBV25-1 CASSPTGVGQPQHF TGTGCCAGCAGTCCAACAGGGGTGGGCCAGCCCCAGCATTTT
- TRBD2 TRBJ2-7 TRBV3-1 CASSPNGEAGGTYEQYF TGTGCCAGCAGCCCAAACGGCGAAGCGGGAGGCACCTACGAGCAGTACTTC
- TRBD2 TRBJ2-7 TRBV7-2 CASSSTAGGGYEQYF TGTGCCAGCAGCTCAACAGCGGGGGGGGGATACGAGCAGTACTTC
once TRBD2 TRBJ2-1 TRBV6-1 CASTRGRSSYNEQFF TGTGCCAGCACTCGCGGGAGGAGCTCCTACAATGAGCAGTTCTTC
many TRBD2 TRBJ2-1 TRBV24-1 CATSERVGLAGGAYNEQFF TGTGCCACCAGTGAGAGAGTGGGACTAGCGGGGGGAGCCTACAATGAGCAGTTCTTC
- TRBD2 TRBJ2-1 TRBV6-2/TRBV6-3 CASSYLAGGDNEQFF TGTGCCAGCAGTTACCTAGCGGGGGGAGACAATGAGCAGTTCTTC
- - TRBJ2-6 TRBV13 CASSHRVTGANVLTF TGTGCCAGCAGCCACAGGGTAACTGGGGCCAACGTCCTGACTTTC
few TRBD1 TRBJ1-2 TRBV20-1 CSASRTGTGVGYTF TGCAGTGCTTCCCGAACGGGAACAGGGGTTGGCTACACCTTC
- TRBD2 TRBJ2-3 TRBV11-3 CASSFGHSSGSTDTQYF TGTGCCAGCAGCTTCGGCCATTCTAGCGGTAGCACAGATACGCAGTATTTT
- - TRBJ2-3 TRBV6-1 CASRQNRALRADTQYF TGTGCCAGCAGACAAAACAGGGCCCTAAGAGCAGATACGCAGTATTTT
few TRBD1 TRBJ1-2 TRBV4-3 CASSQGTGIVGYGYTF TGCGCCAGCAGCCAGGGGACAGGAATCGTTGGATATGGCTACACCTTC
- - TRBJ2-1 TRBV11-1 CASSLGERAVNEQFF TGTGCCAGCAGCTTAGGTGAGCGGGCCGTCAATGAGCAGTTCTTC
few TRBD2 TRBJ2-7 TRBV10-2 CASRSGTSRYEQYF TGCGCCAGCAGGTCCGGGACTAGCCGCTACGAGCAGTACTTC
- - TRBJ2-3 TRBV20-1 CSAPRAGSVRLSSTDTQYF TGCAGTGCTCCCCGTGCAGGGAGTGTCCGGCTGTCTAGCACAGATACGCAGTATTTT
- TRBD2 TRBJ2-2 TRBV28 CASSFMTSGGGTGELFF TGTGCCAGCAGTTTCATGACTAGCGGGGGTGGCACCGGGGAGCTGTTTTTT
- - TRBJ2-2 TRBV11-2 CASSLVVRTGELFF TGTGCCAGCAGCTTAGTGGTCCGCACCGGGGAGCTGTTTTTT
few - TRBJ2-5 TRBV5-1 CASSAGPQETQYF TGCGCCAGCAGCGCGGGACCACAAGAGACCCAGTACTTC
many - TRBJ1-2 TRBV20-1 CSARDKPNYGYTF TGCAGTGCTAGAGATAAGCCTAACTATGGCTACACCTTC
- TRBD1 TRBJ1-4 TRBV28 CASSPGTGTNEKLFF TGTGCCAGCAGTCCCGGGACAGGGACGAATGAAAAACTGTTTTTT
few - TRBJ2-7 TRBV9 CAAGRVPYEQYF TGTGCAGCAGGCAGGGTTCCCTACGAGCAGTACTTC
- - TRBJ2-7 TRBV7-9 CAMSPDRRSYEQYF TGTGCCATGAGCCCGGACAGACGCTCCTACGAGCAGTACTTC
- - TRBJ1-1 TRBV29-1 CSGMAGLVLGSEAFF TGCAGCGGCATGGCAGGGCTAGTCCTCGGTTCCGAAGCTTTCTTT
few TRBD2 TRBJ2-1 TRBV6-1 CASSPRDSGYNEQFF TGTGCCAGCAGCCCCCGTGATAGCGGGTACAATGAGCAGTTCTTC
few - TRBJ1-5 TRBV7-9 CASSPQGFQPQHF TGTGCCAGCAGTCCACAGGGTTTTCAGCCCCAGCATTTT
many - TRBJ1-2 TRBV12-3/TRBV12-4 CAASRGAYGYTF TGTGCCGCTTCCAGGGGAGCCTATGGCTACACCTTC
few - TRBJ2-3 TRBV12-3/TRBV12-4 CASSFQGASTDTQYF TGTGCCAGCAGTTTTCAGGGCGCTAGCACAGATACGCAGTATTTT
- - TRBJ2-3 TRBV6-4 CASSKGESDTQYF TGTGCCAGCAGCAAGGGAGAGTCAGATACGCAGTATTTT
few TRBD1 TRBJ2-7 TRBV30 CAWIKPGDRGHYEQYF TGTGCCTGGATAAAACCCGGAGACAGGGGCCACTACGAGCAGTACTTC
- - TRBJ1-1 TRBV10-1 CASSDWQTEAFF TGCGCCAGCAGTGATTGGCAAACTGAAGCTTTCTTT
few - TRBJ2-7 TRBV29-1 CSVERRDRSSYEQYF TGCAGCGTTGAACGCAGGGACCGGAGCTCCTACGAGCAGTACTTC
- - TRBJ2-2 TRBV14 CASSQVLGGELFF TGTGCCAGCAGCCAAGTACTTGGCGGGGAGCTGTTTTTT
- - TRBJ1-4 TRBV25-1 CASRWGAEEKLFF TGTGCCAGCAGGTGGGGGGCTGAAGAAAAACTGTTTTTT
- TRBD1 TRBJ2-3 TRBV9 CASSPTRDRVADTQYF TGTGCCAGCAGCCCAACCCGGGACAGGGTTGCAGATACGCAGTATTTT
- TRBD2 TRBJ2-2 TRBV3-1 CASSLRQGLARTGELFF TGTGCCAGCAGCCTGCGACAGGGACTAGCGAGGACCGGGGAGCTGTTTTTT